Below are 29 T cell receptor beta chains sequenced from a single sample in a study of regulatory T cells in long-lasting Graves disease. According to the study, TCR beta libraries were built with iRepertoire HTBI primers and CDR3-region Arm-PCR. MiXCR was run by TCRdb on the multiplex PCR reads, yielding one entry per CDR3 protein. This table holds approximately 470,000 distinct CDR3 sequences, about 20% found once. Specified time point: persistent/refractory GD, antithyroid drugs over 5 years with positive TRAb. From PBMCs, RNA was extracted and then used to make the TCR library. The specimen comprised peripheral blood mononuclear cells (PBMCs), sampled when the disease was refractory, from a patient treated with antithyroid drugs. Source of these receptors: a female donor with Graves disease.

The chain links TRBV11-1 to TRBJ2-3; D uncertain. The V gene's germline CDR1 is SGHAT and CDR2 FQDESV (reference sequence). With 3 bases removed from V and 2 bases from J, the gap between germline ends came to 9 bases. There are 14 residues in the CDR3. The CDR3 bases are TGTGCCAGCAGCTTGGCTACCAACACAGATACGCAGTATTTT. Translated, it gives CASSLATNTDTQYF.

This clonotype was seen at least ten times. Its ends do not fully match the called genes, so a read error is possible. The chain recombines TRBV5-4 with TRBJ1-5; TRBD1 might be the D (5 bases). Per the germline V gene, CDR1 is SGHNT and CDR2 is YYREEE (reference sequence). The CDR3 consists of 13 residues. The CDR3 sequence is CASSLAGTQPQHF. In DNA, the CDR3 is TGTGCCAGCAGTTTGGCGGGGACTCAGCCCCAGCATTTT.

The CDR3 spells CAIRAPLNTGELFF. In DNA form, the CDR3 reads TGTGCCATCAGAGCCCCTCTTAACACCGGGGAGCTGTTTTTT. The chain links TRBV10-3 to TRBJ2-2; D unresolved. Germline-derived CDR1 and CDR2 are ENHRY and SYGVKD. The germline V and J ends were trimmed by 6 bases and 2 bases, with 10 bases remaining between them. This CDR3 comprises 14 residues.

There are many counts of this clonotype. The genes are TRBV6-5 and TRBJ2-7, with 7 bases identical to TRBD2. The CDR3 has 13 amino acids. From germline, CDR1 is MNHEY and CDR2 SVGAGI. V was pared by 4 bases and J by 3 bases, with 3 bases of the junction left unmatched. DNA for the CDR3: TGTGCCAGCAGTTCCGGGACTAACTACGAGCAGTACTTC. Translated: CASSSGTNYEQYF.

This clonotype showed up just a few times. The chain has TRBV30 and TRBJ1-5; D is uncertain. CDR3 length: 13 amino acids. Germline V lookup: CDR1 GTSNPN, CDR2 SVGIG (reference sequence). Between the trimmed V and J ends, which lost 0 bases and 4 bases, there was a span of 7 bases. The DNA for the CDR3 is TGTGCCTGGAGTGTAGCGGAGAATCAGCCCCAGCATTTT. Amino acids: CAWSVAENQPQHF.

Remarks on this clonotype: A much larger clone is a single base away; this may be a read error. V is TRBV18 and J is TRBJ2-7, with 11 bases fitting TRBD2. This CDR3 has 14 amino acids. Germline V gene lookup returns CDR1 KGHSH and CDR2 LQKENI. Here the CDR3 DNA reads TGTGCCAGCTCTCCACTAGCGGGGGAGTACGAGCAGTACTTC. This sequence encodes CASSPLAGEYEQYF.

The rearrangement uses TRBV7-9 and TRBJ2-7; D is possibly TRBD1 or TRBD2 (5 bases each). The CDR3 totals 17 residues. V was trimmed by 3 bases and J by 5 bases, leaving 23 bases between them. The V gene's germline CDR1 is SEHNR and CDR2 FQNEAQ (reference sequence). CDR3 in amino acids: CASSLDLGSAWGNEQYF. The CDR3, as DNA: TGTGCCAGCAGCTTGGACCTGGGGAGCGCCTGGGGCAACGAGCAGTACTTC.

About this clonotype: This clone may be a read error of a much larger clone one base away. The chain is built from TRBV2 and TRBJ1-1; tentatively, D is TRBD1 (5 bases). The CDR3 is 14 amino acids. From germline, CDR1 is SNHLY and CDR2 FYNNEI. CDR3 region: CAGSKTVMNTEAFF. In DNA, the CDR3 is TGTGCCGGCAGTAAGACAGTAATGAACACTGAAGCTTTCTTT. The full variable domain, its missing parts supplied by reference TRBV2 and TRBJ1-1, is EPEVTQTPSHQVTQMGQEVILRCVPISNHLYFYWYRQILGQKVEFLVSFYNNEISEKSEIFDDQFSVERPDGSNFTLKIRSTKLEDSAMYFCAGSKTVMNTEAFFGQGTRLTVV.

The V gene is TRBV5-1, the J gene TRBJ2-7, with D perhaps TRBD2 (6 bases). The CDR3 length is 14 residues. Trimming took off 8 bases at V and 0 bases at J, with 15 bases between the two ends. CDR1 SGHRS and CDR2 YFSETQ come from the germline V gene. DNA for the CDR3: TGCGCCAGTGCCGAGGACGGGAGCTCCTACGAGCAGTACTTC. This encodes CASAEDGSSYEQYF.

This clonotype was observed at least ten times. This chain joins TRBV28 and TRBJ2-7; TRBD2 matches at 11 bases. This CDR3 has 12 residues. With 5 bases clipped from V and 9 bases from J, the junction kept 3 bases outside the gene matches. In germline, CDR1 is MDHEN, CDR2 SYDVKM. The CDR3, as DNA: TGTGCCAGCAGTCCGGGACTAGCGGCGCAGTACTTC. Protein: CASSPGLAAQYF.

This clonotype was detected many times. V and J are TRBV5-1 and TRBJ2-7; no firm D call. Trimming shortened V by 0 bases and J by 0 bases, and 10 bases separated the two germline ends. The CDR3 length is 15 residues. Looked up from germline, CDR1 is SGHRS and CDR2 is YFSETQ. The CDR3 DNA follows: TGCGCCAGCAGCTTGGCCAGGCGGAGCTCCTACGAGCAGTACTTC. This sequence encodes CASSLARRSSYEQYF.

The chain is built from TRBV7-2 and TRBJ2-7, with D unresolved. Germline CDR1 SGHTA, CDR2 FQGNSA. V gave up 5 bases and J gave up 2 bases, with 13 bases separating them. This CDR3 has 14 residues. The CDR3 DNA sequence: TGTGCCAGCAGCCCCCTCCTCGGCCCCTACGAGCAGTACTTC. Its protein is CASSPLLGPYEQYF.

This clonotype was seen repeatedly, ten times or more. A read error may produce the germline difference seen at one junction end. The chain is built from TRBV18 and TRBJ2-7; D is perhaps TRBD1 (6 bases). This CDR3 has 12 residues. Germline V gene sequence: CDR1 KGHSH, CDR2 LQKENI. The CDR3 DNA follows: TGCGCCAGCAGCTACAGGGTTGGCGAGCAGTACTTC. Its protein is CASSYRVGEQYF.

This clonotype was observed at least ten times. Here the CDR3 DNA reads TGCGCCAGCAGCTACTACAGGGGCTACGAGCAGTACTTC. Protein: CASSYYRGYEQYF. The V gene is TRBV5-1, the J gene TRBJ2-7; 7 bases agree with TRBD1. The CDR3 contains 13 residues. From germline, CDR1 is SGHRS and CDR2 YFSETQ. After removal of 3 bases from V and 3 bases from J, the junction contained 3 bases not matched to a gene.

This clonotype was recorded many times. One end of the junction does not line up with germline, which may come from a read error. Written as DNA, the CDR3 is TGTGCCAGCAGCCTCCGGACAGGCCGAGAAAAACTGTTTTTT. It specifies CASSLRTGREKLFF. The gene calls are TRBV5-1 and TRBJ1-4; 7 nucleotides line up with TRBD1. This CDR3 is built from 14 residues. The germline V gene has CDR1 SGHRS and CDR2 YFSETQ.

The rearrangement uses TRBV5-4 and TRBJ2-2; 9 bases are a match to TRBD1. Germline CDR1 and CDR2: SGHNT and YYREEE (reference sequence). V trimming: 4 bases; J trimming: 2 bases; junction bases outside the gene matches: 6. This CDR3 spans 16 amino acids. The CDR3 region is CASSAGDRVNTGELFF. Here the CDR3 DNA reads TGTGCCAGCAGCGCCGGGGACAGGGTAAACACCGGGGAGCTGTTTTTT.

This clonotype was observed at least ten times. The V gene is TRBV10-3, the J gene TRBJ2-7; 8 bases align to TRBD2. CDR1 ENHRY and CDR2 SYGVKD come from the germline V gene. V shed 2 bases, J shed 0 bases, and the junction held 3 bases outside the gene matches. The CDR3 totals 15 residues. DNA of the CDR3: TGTGCCATCAGTGAGCCGGCGGGAGGCTCCTACGAGCAGTACTTC. Amino acids: CAISEPAGGSYEQYF.

This clonotype was picked up many times. The V and J genes are TRBV5-6 and TRBJ1-1; no clear D gene. Germline values: CDR1 SGHDT, CDR2 YYEEEE. V was shortened by 0 bases and J by 4 bases, with 10 bases between the two germline ends. The CDR3 is 14 amino acids. The CDR3 region has the DNA TGTGCCAGCAGCTTGGGGAAGGGCGTCACTGAAGCTTTCTTT. Its protein is CASSLGKGVTEAFF.

Points on this clonotype: The junction does not match germline at one end; this may be a read error. The V call is TRBV5-1, the J call TRBJ2-2; 8 nucleotides align to TRBD1. Germline assignment: CDR1 SGHRS and CDR2 YFSETQ. The CDR3 runs to 15 residues. The CDR3 reads CASSPLDRVTRELFF. Here the CDR3 DNA reads TGCGCCAGCAGCCCCCTGGACAGGGTCACCCGGGAGCTGTTTTTT.

Details on this clonotype: This could be a read error, since a much larger clone is one nucleotide away. The rearrangement links TRBV12-3 or TRBV12-4 to TRBJ1-1; D uncertain. Trimming cost V 5 bases and J 6 bases, with 13 bases left between them. The CDR3 loop spans 13 amino acids. As DNA, the CDR3 is TGTGCCAGCAGTCCACAGACAAATTCTGAAGCTTTCTTT. Its protein product is CASSPQTNSEAFF.

The chain employs TRBV20-1 and TRBJ1-5, with D unclear. The CDR3 contains 14 residues. Germline V gene lookup returns CDR1 DFQATT and CDR2 SNEGSKA (reference sequence). V dropped 3 bases and J dropped 2 bases, with 11 bases sitting between them. CDR3 nucleotide sequence: TGCAGTGCTAGTCTAGGCCAGGGCAATCAGCCCCAGCATTTT. Translated: CSASLGQGNQPQHF.

J is TRBJ2-1 and V is TRBV5-1, with 7 bases identical to TRBD2. The CDR3 is made up of 16 amino acids. V shed 0 bases and J 2 bases; nucleotides not matched to a gene: 5. Germline V CDR1 and CDR2: SGHRS, YFSETQ. CDR3 loop: CASSLEASGTYNEQFF. CDR3 sequence (DNA): TGCGCCAGCAGCTTGGAGGCTAGCGGAACCTACAATGAGCAGTTCTTC. Full variable domain (missing parts from reference TRBV5-1 and TRBJ2-1): KAGVTQTPRYLIKTRGQQVTLSCSPISGHRSVSWYQQTPGQGLQFLFEYFSETQRNKGNFPGRFSGRQFSNSRSEMNVSTLELGDSALYLCASSLEASGTYNEQFFGPGTRLTVL.

In its sample, this clonotype was seen many times. The chain couples TRBV9 to TRBJ1-1; no clear D gene. The CDR3 consists of 13 residues. Germline V lookup: CDR1 SGDLS, CDR2 YYNGEE. With 6 bases removed from V and 0 bases from J, the gap between germline ends came to 9 bases. CDR3: CASTQVVNTEAFF. The DNA of the CDR3 is TGTGCCAGCACCCAGGTGGTGAACACTGAAGCTTTCTTT.

Ten or more counts support this clonotype. The chain couples TRBV20-1 to TRBJ2-5, with a possible D match to TRBD1 (5 bases). CDR1 and CDR2 from the germline V gene are DFQATT and SNEGSKA (reference sequence). The V end was cut by 2 bases, the J end by 4 bases, with 17 bases between. The CDR3 has 15 amino acids. The CDR3 nucleotides read TGCAGTGCTAGACTTCAGGGTAGCTTTAGAGAGACCCAGTACTTC. Protein: CSARLQGSFRETQYF.

The V call is TRBV6-5, the J call TRBJ2-7; D not certain. Trimming shortened V by 4 bases and J by 3 bases, and 13 bases separated the two germline ends. The CDR3 length is 14 residues. Germline assignment: CDR1 MNHEY and CDR2 SVGAGI. DNA of the CDR3: TGTGCCAGCAGTTTGTCTACGGGCAGCTACGAGCAGTACTTC. Its protein product is CASSLSTGSYEQYF.

This CDR3 is CASRRLAGTSSSYEQYF. For the CDR3, the DNA is TGTGCCAGCAGGAGACTAGCGGGGACGTCGAGCTCCTACGAGCAGTACTTC. The V call is TRBV6-1, the J call TRBJ2-7; 11 positions agree with TRBD2. J was trimmed by 0 bases and V by 6 bases; bases with no gene match: 10. Germline V gene sequence: CDR1 MNHNS, CDR2 SASEGT. CDR3 length: 17 amino acids.

On this clonotype: One junction end does not reproduce the germline sequence, and a read error may be involved. The chain links TRBV11-2 to TRBJ2-7, with no clear D. The CDR3 sequence is 13 residues long. Germline CDR1 SGHAT, CDR2 FQNNGV. As DNA, the CDR3 is TGTGCCAGCAGCTTCGGGCCCCAGTACGGGCAGTACTTC. Protein product: CASSFGPQYGQYF.

The chain couples TRBV18 to TRBJ2-1, with unresolved D. The CDR3 has 14 residues. Per germline, CDR1 KGHSH and CDR2 LQKENI. V shed 1 base and J shed 7 bases, with 11 bases lying between them. The CDR3 DNA sequence: TGTGCCAGCTCACCACAGGTCTCCATGAATGAGCAGTTCTTC. Protein product: CASSPQVSMNEQFF.

About this clonotype: A clone one base away is much larger, so this may be a read error. This chain joins TRBV30 and TRBJ2-7; 9 bases map to TRBD1. With V trimmed by 5 bases and J by 10 bases, 12 bases remained unmatched. This CDR3 region has 13 residues. CDR1 is GTSNPN and CDR2 is SVGIG in the germline V gene (reference sequence). The CDR3 region is CAWDWTGDGDQYF. The DNA for the CDR3 is TGTGCCTGGGATTGGACAGGGGACGGCGATCAGTACTTC.